The clone carrying this T cell receptor beta chain turned up a few times. Other DNA sequences in the sample encode the same CDR3. Germline V gene data show CDR1 as SGDLS and CDR2 as YYNGEE. V gave up 0 bases and J gave up 3 bases, with 7 bases separating them. This CDR3 spans 14 amino acids. Repertoires were generated with immunoSEQ multiplex PCR, while TCRdb's copy carries only in-frame clones and drops some. The repertoire holds 1,100,000 or so clones, with around 82% as singletons. This entry comes from a study of shared clonotypes between healthy human individuals. V is TRBV9 and J is TRBJ2-1; D remains ambiguous. This clonotype was sampled from a man aged 18-30 years in good health. Some clones in this sample may be carry-over from other donors' samples. Input material: memory CD4+ T cells from PBMCs. Subset given: CD45RA-negative fraction. CDR3 sequence reads: CASSVGGVYNEQFF. In DNA form, the CDR3 reads TGTGCCAGCAGCGTAGGAGGCGTCTACAATGAGCAGTTCTTC.